The subject of this entry is one T cell receptor (beta chain). Its antigen is undetermined. The source of the sample is a study of shared clonotypes between healthy human individuals. Notes on the study in general: Researchers sampled only blood; tissue repertoires likely differ.

At the deep level, the assay was run. The table came from immunoSEQ multiplex PCR; TCRdb's copy has only in-frame clones and leaves some out. The sample has about 450,000 clones; roughly 77% are singletons. The CDR3 consists of 13 residues. Germline loops: CDR1 SGHRS, CDR2 YFSETQ. Trimming removed 4 bases at V and 3 bases at J, with 7 bases between. The sample comprised PBMCs. The chain combines TRBV5-1 with TRBJ2-2; D is possibly TRBD1 or TRBD2 (5 bases each). This sequence originates from a woman aged 35 to 49 in good health. Some clones in this sample may be carry-over from other donors' samples. CDR3 DNA sequence: TGCGCCAGCAGCGTGGGGGACACCGGGGAGCTGTTTTTT. Protein sequence: CASSVGDTGELFF.